The 14 T cell receptor beta chains listed next were all sequenced from one sample in a study of blood T cells in healthy people across ages. Alongside a J-beta primer mix, a sample-barcoded 5' primer served in a second PCR lasting about 6 to 11 cycles. Each CDR3 protein gets one entry after TCRdb re-called the 5' RACE reads with MiXCR. The sample carries 600,000 or so distinct CDR3 sequences, around 50% recorded once. Sequenced: blood. The receptors shown here come from an older man in good health.

This chain uses TRBV9 with TRBJ2-2; no definite D call. The V end lost 0 bases, the J end lost 7 bases, and 7 bases lay between the germline ends. The CDR3 length is 13 residues. Germline CDR1 SGDLS, CDR2 YYNGEE. The CDR3 is CASSVVPLGELFF. The CDR3, as DNA: TGTGCCAGCAGCGTAGTTCCGCTCGGGGAGCTGTTTTTT.

The chain couples TRBV27 to TRBJ2-1; D gene ambiguous. Matching the DNA end better, TRBJ2-7 makes the J call doubtful. The CDR3 has 14 amino acids. Germline loops: CDR1 MNHEY, CDR2 SMNVEV (reference sequence). CDR3 nucleotide sequence: TGTGCCAGCAGTTCCACCCGCTCCTACAATGAGCAGTACTTC. Translation: CASSSTRSYNEQYF.

This rearrangement joins TRBV27 to TRBJ2-7; the match to TRBD1 covers 9 bases. The CDR3 runs 14 residues. CDR1 and CDR2 (germline): MNHEY, SMNVEV (reference sequence). J was trimmed by 7 bases and V by 7 bases; bases with no gene match: 11. The CDR3 coding sequence is TGTGCCAGCACCCGGGACAGGGCTAGGAATGAGCAGTACTTC. Protein sequence: CASTRDRARNEQYF.

The chain couples TRBV7-2 to TRBJ1-4, with D unresolved. Germline CDR1 reads SGHTA; CDR2 reads FQGNSA. Trimming removed 1 base at V and 7 bases at J, with 10 bases between. The CDR3 runs to 14 residues. The CDR3 sequence is CASSLGQTSEKLFF. CDR3 nucleotides: TGTGCCAGCAGCTTAGGTCAGACCTCTGAAAAACTGTTTTTT. The full variable domain, rest sourced from reference TRBV7-2 and TRBJ1-4, is GAGVSQSPSNKVTEKGKDVELRCDPISGHTALYWYRQSLGQGLEFLIYFQGNSAPDKSGLPSDRFSAERTGGSVSTLTIQRTQQEDSAVYLCASSLGQTSEKLFFGSGTQLSVL.

The chain has TRBV20-1 and TRBJ2-3; no clear D gene. Germline V gene lookup returns CDR1 DFQATT and CDR2 SNEGSKA (reference sequence). Trimming shortened V by 3 bases and J by 4 bases, and 5 bases separated the two germline ends. There are 11 residues in the CDR3. CDR3 in amino acids: CSASIADTQYF. CDR3 bases: TGCAGTGCTAGTATCGCAGATACGCAGTATTTT.

The genes are TRBV9 and TRBJ2-7, with 7 positions matching TRBD1. With V trimmed by 0 bases and J by 5 bases, 8 bases remained unmatched. The CDR3 runs to 15 residues. Germline V gives CDR1 SGDLS, CDR2 YYNGEE. CDR3 coding DNA: TGTGCCAGCAGCGTAGGGCCAGGGGGAATCGACGAGCAGTACTTC. This sequence encodes CASSVGPGGIDEQYF.

This chain links TRBV12-3 or TRBV12-4 with TRBJ2-4, with no clear D. The J call may be mistaken, given a closer DNA end match to TRBJ2-7. This CDR3 is built from 13 residues. The CDR3 region has the DNA TGTGCCAGCATCCCCCCGGGTGGCTACGAGCAGTACTTC. Its translation: CASIPPGGYEQYF.

V is TRBV28 and J is TRBJ2-1; D might be TRBD2 (5 bases). Judging by the DNA end, TRBJ2-7 fits better; the J call may be wrong. Germline V gene lookup returns CDR1 MDHEN and CDR2 SYDVKM. The CDR3 covers 16 residues. As DNA, the CDR3 is TGTGCCAGCAGTCCCCCCGGGGTAGGGTCCTACAATGAGCAGTACTTC. Translating gives CASSPPGVGSYNEQYF.

This CDR3 is CATSDARDISEQYF. The CDR3 coding sequence is TGTGCCACCAGTGACGCCCGGGACATCAGTGAGCAGTACTTC. J is TRBJ2-4 and V is TRBV24-1; weak D call: TRBD1 (6 bases). Germline lookup yields CDR1 KGHDR and CDR2 SFDVKD. The germline V and J ends were trimmed by 4 bases and 13 bases, with 19 bases remaining between them. The CDR3 totals 14 residues.

The table lists this clonotype with a count of one. The V gene is TRBV5-1, the J gene TRBJ2-7; D may match TRBD1 or TRBD2 (5 bases each). Germline lookup yields CDR1 SGHRS and CDR2 YFSETQ. This CDR3 is built from 15 residues. V shed 9 bases and J shed 2 bases, with 21 bases lying between them. The CDR3 region is CATHLPGTATYEQYF. CDR3 nucleotides: TGCGCCACCCACCTTCCCGGGACGGCCACCTACGAGCAGTACTTC.

The rearrangement links TRBV4-3 to TRBJ2-7; D is undetermined. The length of the CDR3 is 14 residues. The germline V and J ends were trimmed by 4 bases and 2 bases, with 12 bases remaining between them. Germline V gene lookup returns CDR1 LGHNA and CDR2 YSLEER. The CDR3: CASSLRVGPYEQYF. The CDR3 DNA reads TGCGCCAGCAGCCTAAGAGTAGGGCCCTACGAGCAGTACTTC.

This rearrangement joins TRBV20-1 to TRBJ2-5, with 10 bases that match TRBD2. V dropped 6 bases and J dropped 11; count of bases not matched to a gene: 21. The CDR3 contains 16 residues. Germline CDR1 reads DFQATT; CDR2 reads SNEGSKA (reference sequence). CDR3 nucleotides: TGCAGTGCCGACTCCTATTCTAGCGGGAGCAACTACGATCAGTACTTC. As protein: CSADSYSSGSNYDQYF.

V is TRBV5-6 and J is TRBJ1-6; 7 bases line up with TRBD1. The length of the CDR3 is 12 residues. The V gene's germline CDR1 is SGHDT and CDR2 YYEEEE. The V segment lost 2 bases and the J segment 10 bases; nucleotides outside the gene matches: 0. CDR3: CASSLGGSPLHF. Written as DNA, the CDR3 is TGTGCCAGCAGCTTAGGGGGCTCACCCCTCCACTTT.

The J gene is TRBJ2-3, the V gene TRBV7-2; 9 bases fit TRBD2. Trimming took 5 bases from V and 5 from J; bases not matched to a gene: 5. Per the germline V gene, CDR1 is SGHTA and CDR2 is FQGNSA. The CDR3 runs to 14 residues. The chain's CDR3 is CASSLREGGDTQYF. CDR3 nucleotides: TGTGCCAGCAGCCTGCGGGAGGGCGGAGATACGCAGTATTTT. The whole variable domain, filled in from reference TRBV7-2 and TRBJ2-3, reads GAGVSQSPSNKVTEKGKDVELRCDPISGHTALYWYRQSLGQGLEFLIYFQGNSAPDKSGLPSDRFSAERTGGSVSTLTIQRTQQEDSAVYLCASSLREGGDTQYFGPGTRLTVL.